These T cell receptor beta chains were read from a single sample in a study of T cell responses to AZD1222 COVID-19 vaccine. Here immunoSEQ multiplex PCR was the method, and the copy in TCRdb shows in-frame clones only, minus some. The sample records 150,000 to 200,000 clones, 85% to 90% being singletons. The source material was peripheral blood, sampled on day 0 of AZD1222 vaccination. These receptors were collected from an adult in good health. Each CDR3 is given with its conserved first and last residue. Fields, in order: CDR3 DNA, CDR3 protein, clone size, J gene, V gene, D gene. D genes are given only for firm matches. Only some rows state a clone size, as once, few, many or a class for expanded clones.

TGTGCCAGCAGCTTAATGAACGAGCAGTACTTC,CASSLMNEQYF,NA,TRBJ2-7,TRBV7-2,NA
TGTGCCACACAGGGGGACACCGGGGAGCTGTTTTTT,CATQGDTGELFF,once,TRBJ2-2,TRBV12-3/TRBV12-4,TRBD1
TGTGCCAGCAGCACCCGACAGGGGGCTGGCACTGAAGCTTTCTTT,CASSTRQGAGTEAFF,once,TRBJ1-1,TRBV21-1,NA
TGTGCCAGTAGTACCCCCGGGACCAACACAGATACGCAGTATTTT,CASSTPGTNTDTQYF,NA,TRBJ2-3,TRBV19,NA
TGTGCCAGCAGCTTAGTGGTCATGGCGGGAGCCACAGATACGCAGTATTTT,CASSLVVMAGATDTQYF,NA,TRBJ2-3,TRBV7-2,TRBD2
TGTGCCAGTAGTGGAGGACTAGCGGGGAGCGCGAACACCGGGGAGCTGTTTTTT,CASSGGLAGSANTGELFF,NA,TRBJ2-2,TRBV19,TRBD2
TGTGCCAGCAGCGGGACTAGCGGTACCTACGAGCAGTACTTC,CASSGTSGTYEQYF,NA,TRBJ2-7,TRBV5-5,TRBD2
TGTGCCAGCAGAGGACTAGCGGGAGATCGTGAGCAGTTCTTC,CASRGLAGDREQFF,NA,TRBJ2-1,TRBV25-1,TRBD2
TGTGCCAGTAGTATAGTAGGAGGGTATGATACCGGGGAGCTGTTTTTT,CASSIVGGYDTGELFF,NA,TRBJ2-2,TRBV19,NA
TGTGCCAGTAGATTAGGGCAGTTGAACACTGAAGCTTTCTTT,CASRLGQLNTEAFF,NA,TRBJ1-1,TRBV19,NA
TGTGCCAGTACCCGGGACTGGGGCACTAATGAAAAACTGTTTTTT,CASTRDWGTNEKLFF,NA,TRBJ1-4,TRBV19,NA
TGTGCCACCAAAGAGGGGACTAATGAAAAACTGTTTTTT,CATKEGTNEKLFF,NA,TRBJ1-4,TRBV19,NA
TGTGCCAGCAGCACGAGGACAGGGCGATTGGGCGAGCAGTACTTC,CASSTRTGRLGEQYF,NA,TRBJ2-7,TRBV7-8,TRBD1
TGTGCCAGCAGCCCTGGAGGAGCCGGCACCGGGGAGCTGTTTTTT,CASSPGGAGTGELFF,NA,TRBJ2-2,TRBV5-4,NA
TGTGCCAGCAGTTCCGGGCCAGTCCTTGGCTACACCTTC,CASSSGPVLGYTF,NA,TRBJ1-2,TRBV28,NA
TGTGCCAGCAGCTTGGCTCCGGGCACCGGGGAGCTGTTTTTT,CASSLAPGTGELFF,NA,TRBJ2-2,TRBV5-8,NA
TGTGCCAGCAGTGAAATCCCGGATTATAATTCACCCCTCCACTTT,CASSEIPDYNSPLHF,once,TRBJ1-6,TRBV6-4,NA
TGTGCCAGCTCACCCCAGGGACAGGGGGCTTTTCAGCCCCAGCATTTT,CASSPQGQGAFQPQHF,many,TRBJ1-5,TRBV18,TRBD1
TGTGCCATCAGTGAGGACAGGGGTTCCTACGAGCAGTACTTC,CAISEDRGSYEQYF,few,TRBJ2-7,TRBV10-3,TRBD1
TGCAGCGTTGAACTAGCGGGAGGAGATACGCAGTATTTT,CSVELAGGDTQYF,NA,TRBJ2-3,TRBV29-1,TRBD2
TGTGCCAGCAGCATAGGGACTAGCGGCTACAATGAGCAGTTCTTC,CASSIGTSGYNEQFF,NA,TRBJ2-1,TRBV7-9,TRBD2
TGTGCCAGTAGTATCCAGGCGATGGGGGGCGGCGGCGGGAATCAGCCCCAGCATTTT,CASSIQAMGGGGGNQPQHF,NA,TRBJ1-5,TRBV19,NA
TGCAGCGTTGATAGAGGGGGCGAAACTGAAGCTTTCTTT,CSVDRGGETEAFF,NA,TRBJ1-1,TRBV29-1,TRBD1
TGTGCCAGTAGAAACTCCGGGACAGGGCCCTACGAGCAGTACTTC,CASRNSGTGPYEQYF,few,TRBJ2-7,TRBV19,TRBD1
TGCAGTGCTAGTGGGCTACAGGGAGGCTACACCTTC,CSASGLQGGYTF,NA,TRBJ1-2,TRBV20-1,NA
TGTGCCAGCAGTTTGGGGGACAGGGGGCTCGGCTACACCTTC,CASSLGDRGLGYTF,NA,TRBJ1-2,TRBV28,TRBD1
TGTGCCAGCGCTGGGAGGGAGGGGGTATATCAGTACTTC,CASAGREGVYQYF,NA,TRBJ2-7,TRBV27,NA
TGTGCCAGCAGCTTACCGAGGGGACAGTTCCCGAAAAACTACGCTGAAGCTTTCTTT,CASSLPRGQFPKNYAEAFF,NA,TRBJ1-1,TRBV11-3,TRBD1
TGTGCCAGCAGCCAAGCCCGCAGCTACGAGCAGTACTTC,CASSQARSYEQYF,NA,TRBJ2-7,TRBV3-1/TRBV3-2,NA
TGTGCCAGCAGCGGACAGCCCTCCAATTCACCCCTCCACTTT,CASSGQPSNSPLHF,NA,TRBJ1-6,TRBV3-1/TRBV3-2,NA